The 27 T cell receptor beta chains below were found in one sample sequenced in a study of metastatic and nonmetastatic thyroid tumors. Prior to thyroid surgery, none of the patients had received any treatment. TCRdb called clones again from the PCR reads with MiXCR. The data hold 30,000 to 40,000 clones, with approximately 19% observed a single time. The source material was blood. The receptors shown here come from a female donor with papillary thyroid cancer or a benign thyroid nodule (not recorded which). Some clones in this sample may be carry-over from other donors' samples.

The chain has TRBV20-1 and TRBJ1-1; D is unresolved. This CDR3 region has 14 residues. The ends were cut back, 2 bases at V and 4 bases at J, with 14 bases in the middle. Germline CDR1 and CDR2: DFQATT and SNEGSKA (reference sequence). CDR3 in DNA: TGCAGTGCTAGATCCCAGCAAGAGACCACTGAAGCTTTCTTT. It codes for CSARSQQETTEAFF.

The CDR3 protein is CASSLLPTSGRRYEQYF. CDR3 coding DNA: TGCGCCAGCAGCCTACTTCCGACTAGCGGGAGAAGGTACGAGCAGTACTTC. J is TRBJ2-7 and V is TRBV5-1; 12 nucleotides align to TRBD2. The germline CDR1 and CDR2 sequences are SGHRS and YFSETQ. V shed 4 bases, J shed 4 bases, and the junction held 12 bases outside the gene matches. CDR3 size: 17 residues. Full variable domain (missing parts from reference TRBV5-1 and TRBJ2-7): KAGVTQTPRYLIKTRGQQVTLSCSPISGHRSVSWYQQTPGQGLQFLFEYFSETQRNKGNFPGRFSGRQFSNSRSEMNVSTLELGDSALYLCASSLLPTSGRRYEQYFGPGTRLTVT.

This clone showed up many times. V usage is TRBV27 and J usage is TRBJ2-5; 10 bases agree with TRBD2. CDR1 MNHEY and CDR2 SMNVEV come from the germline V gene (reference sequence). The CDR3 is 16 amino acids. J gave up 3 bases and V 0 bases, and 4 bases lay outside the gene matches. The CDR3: CASSLSPLAGEETQYF. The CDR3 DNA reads TGTGCCAGCAGTTTATCGCCTCTAGCGGGGGAAGAGACCCAGTACTTC.

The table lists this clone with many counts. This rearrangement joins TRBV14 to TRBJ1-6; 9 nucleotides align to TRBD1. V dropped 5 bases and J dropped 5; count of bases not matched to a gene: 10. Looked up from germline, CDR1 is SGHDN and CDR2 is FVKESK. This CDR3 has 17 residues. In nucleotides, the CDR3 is TGTGCCAGCAGCTACCTCAGAAGGACAGGGGATAATTCACCCCTCCACTTT. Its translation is CASSYLRRTGDNSPLHF.

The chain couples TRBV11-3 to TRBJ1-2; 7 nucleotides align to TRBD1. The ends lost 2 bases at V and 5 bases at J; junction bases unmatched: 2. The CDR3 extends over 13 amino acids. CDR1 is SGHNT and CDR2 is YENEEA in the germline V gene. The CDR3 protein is CASSLRQGYGYTF. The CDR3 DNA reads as TGTGCCAGCAGCTTAAGACAGGGTTATGGCTACACCTTC.

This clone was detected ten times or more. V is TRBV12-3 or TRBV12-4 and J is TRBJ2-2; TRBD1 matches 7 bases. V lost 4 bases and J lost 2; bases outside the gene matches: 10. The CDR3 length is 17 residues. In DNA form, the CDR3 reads TGTGCCAGCAGTTCCGAGGGGGCAGGAATAAACACCGGGGAGCTGTTTTTT. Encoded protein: CASSSEGAGINTGELFF.

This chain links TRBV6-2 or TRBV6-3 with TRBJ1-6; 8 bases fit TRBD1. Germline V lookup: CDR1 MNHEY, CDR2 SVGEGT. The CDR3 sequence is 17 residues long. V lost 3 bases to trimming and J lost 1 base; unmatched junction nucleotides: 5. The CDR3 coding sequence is TGTGCCAGCAGTTATTCCTGGACAGGGTCCTATAATTCACCCCTCCACTTT. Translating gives CASSYSWTGSYNSPLHF.

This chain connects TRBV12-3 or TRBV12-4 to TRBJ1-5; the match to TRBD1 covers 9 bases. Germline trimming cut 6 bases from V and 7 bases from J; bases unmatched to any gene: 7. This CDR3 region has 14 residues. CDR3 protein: CASSLTGGEQPQHF. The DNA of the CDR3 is TGTGCCAGCAGCTTAACAGGGGGCGAACAGCCCCAGCATTTT.

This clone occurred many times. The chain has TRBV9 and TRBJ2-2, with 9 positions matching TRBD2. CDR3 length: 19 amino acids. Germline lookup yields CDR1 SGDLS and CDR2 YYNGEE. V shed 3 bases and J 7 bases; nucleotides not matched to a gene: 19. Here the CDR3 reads CASSGGASGALVEDGELFF. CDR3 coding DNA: TGTGCCAGCAGCGGAGGGGCTAGCGGGGCCCTAGTCGAGGACGGGGAGCTGTTTTTT. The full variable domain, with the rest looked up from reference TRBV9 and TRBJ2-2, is DSGVTQTPKHLITATGQRVTLRCSPRSGDLSVYWYQQSLDQGLQFLIQYYNGEERAKGNILERFSAQQFPDLHSELNLSSLELGDSALYFCASSGGASGALVEDGELFFGEGSRLTVL.

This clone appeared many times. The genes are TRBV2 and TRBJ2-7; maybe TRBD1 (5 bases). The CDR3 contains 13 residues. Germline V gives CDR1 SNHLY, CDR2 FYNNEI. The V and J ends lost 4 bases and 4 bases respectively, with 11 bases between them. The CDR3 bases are TGTGCCAGCAGTGTTCAGGGCGAATACGAGCAGTACTTC. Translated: CASSVQGEYEQYF.

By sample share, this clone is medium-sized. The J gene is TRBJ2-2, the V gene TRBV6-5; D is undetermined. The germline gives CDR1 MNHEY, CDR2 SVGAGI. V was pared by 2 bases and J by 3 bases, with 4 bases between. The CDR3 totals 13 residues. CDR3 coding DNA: TGTGCCAGCAGTTACCCTCACACCGGGGAGCTGTTTTTT. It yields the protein CASSYPHTGELFF.

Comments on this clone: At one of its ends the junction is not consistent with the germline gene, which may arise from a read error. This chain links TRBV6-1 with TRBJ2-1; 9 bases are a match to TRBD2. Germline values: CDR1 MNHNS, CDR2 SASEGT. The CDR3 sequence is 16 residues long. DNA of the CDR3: TGTGCCAGTAGTGAAGTCGGCGGGAGGGCCTACAATGAGCAGTTCTTC. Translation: CASSEVGGRAYNEQFF.

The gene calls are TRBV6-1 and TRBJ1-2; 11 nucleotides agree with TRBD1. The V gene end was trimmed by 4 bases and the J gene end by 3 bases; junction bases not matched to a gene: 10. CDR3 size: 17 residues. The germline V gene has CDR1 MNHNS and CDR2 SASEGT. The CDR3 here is CASSGTGGSPLDYGYTF. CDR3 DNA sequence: TGTGCCAGCAGTGGGACAGGGGGCTCCCCATTGGACTATGGCTACACCTTC.

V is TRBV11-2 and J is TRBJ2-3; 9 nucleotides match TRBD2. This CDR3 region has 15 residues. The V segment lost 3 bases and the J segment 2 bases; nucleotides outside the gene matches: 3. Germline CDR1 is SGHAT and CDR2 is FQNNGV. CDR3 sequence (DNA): TGTGCCAGCAGCTTCGGCGGGAGGGCCACAGATACGCAGTATTTT. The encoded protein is CASSFGGRATDTQYF.

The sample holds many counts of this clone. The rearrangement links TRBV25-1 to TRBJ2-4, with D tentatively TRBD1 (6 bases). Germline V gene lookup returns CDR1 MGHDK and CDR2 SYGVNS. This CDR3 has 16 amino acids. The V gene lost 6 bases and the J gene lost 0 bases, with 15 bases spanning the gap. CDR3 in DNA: TGTGCCAGCAGCCAGACAGGAGCGCTAGCCAAAAACATTCAGTACTTC. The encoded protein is CASSQTGALAKNIQYF.

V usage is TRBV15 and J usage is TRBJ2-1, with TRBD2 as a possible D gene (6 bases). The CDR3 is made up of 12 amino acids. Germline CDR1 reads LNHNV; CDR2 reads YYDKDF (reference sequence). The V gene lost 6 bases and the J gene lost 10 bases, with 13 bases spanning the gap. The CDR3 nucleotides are TGTGCCACCAGGTACGGGGGAGAAGAGCAGTTCTTC. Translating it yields CATRYGGEEQFF.

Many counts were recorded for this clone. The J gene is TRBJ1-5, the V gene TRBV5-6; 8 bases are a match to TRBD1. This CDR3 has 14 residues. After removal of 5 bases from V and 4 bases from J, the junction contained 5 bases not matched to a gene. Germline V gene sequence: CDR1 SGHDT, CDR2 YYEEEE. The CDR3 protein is CASSSGQGNQPQHF. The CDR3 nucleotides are TGTGCCAGCAGTTCCGGACAGGGTAATCAGCCCCAGCATTTT.

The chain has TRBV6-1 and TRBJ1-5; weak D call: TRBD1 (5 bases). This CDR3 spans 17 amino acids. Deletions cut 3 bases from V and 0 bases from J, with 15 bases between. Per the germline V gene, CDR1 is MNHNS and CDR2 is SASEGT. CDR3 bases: TGTGCCAGCAGTGAGACAACAGGCTCTCATAGCAATCAGCCCCAGCATTTT. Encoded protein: CASSETTGSHSNQPQHF.

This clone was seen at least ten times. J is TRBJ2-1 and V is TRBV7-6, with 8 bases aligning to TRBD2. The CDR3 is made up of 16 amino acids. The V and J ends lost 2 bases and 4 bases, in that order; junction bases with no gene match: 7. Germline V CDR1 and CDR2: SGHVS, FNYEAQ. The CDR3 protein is CASSLTGGGIYNEQFF. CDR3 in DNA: TGTGCCAGCAGCTTAACAGGCGGGGGGATTTACAATGAGCAGTTCTTC. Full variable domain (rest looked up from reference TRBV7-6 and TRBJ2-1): GAGVSQSPRYKVTKRGQDVALRCDPISGHVSLYWYRQALGQGPEFLTYFNYEAQQDKSGLPNDRFSAERPEGSISTLTIQRTEQRDSAMYRCASSLTGGGIYNEQFFGPGTRLTVL.

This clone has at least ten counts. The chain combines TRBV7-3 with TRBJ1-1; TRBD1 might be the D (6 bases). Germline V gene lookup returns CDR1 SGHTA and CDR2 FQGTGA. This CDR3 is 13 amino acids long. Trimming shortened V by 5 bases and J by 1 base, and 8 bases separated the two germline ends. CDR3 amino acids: CASSRQENTEAFF. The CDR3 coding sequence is TGTGCCAGCAGCCGACAGGAGAACACTGAAGCTTTCTTT.

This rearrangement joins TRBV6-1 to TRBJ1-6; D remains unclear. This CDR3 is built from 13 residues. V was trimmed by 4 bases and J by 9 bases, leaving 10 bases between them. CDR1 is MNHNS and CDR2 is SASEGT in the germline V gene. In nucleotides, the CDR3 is TGTGCCAGCAGTGGGTGGGAGGTTTCACCCCTCCACTTT. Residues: CASSGWEVSPLHF.

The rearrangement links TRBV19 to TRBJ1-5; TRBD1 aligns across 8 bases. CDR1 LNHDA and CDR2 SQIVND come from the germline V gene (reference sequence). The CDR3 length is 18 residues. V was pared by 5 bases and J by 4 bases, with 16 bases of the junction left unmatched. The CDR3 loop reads CASSPRTGLGRINQPQHF. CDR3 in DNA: TGTGCCAGTAGTCCGAGGACAGGGCTCGGCCGAATTAATCAGCCCCAGCATTTT.

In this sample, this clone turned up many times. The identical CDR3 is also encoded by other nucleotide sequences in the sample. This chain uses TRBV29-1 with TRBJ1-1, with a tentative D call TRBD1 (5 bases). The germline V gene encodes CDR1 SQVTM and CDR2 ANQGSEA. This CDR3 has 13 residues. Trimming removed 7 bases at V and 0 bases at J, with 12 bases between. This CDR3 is CSAWGRVNTEAFF. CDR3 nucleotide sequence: TGCAGCGCATGGGGACGGGTGAACACTGAAGCTTTCTTT.

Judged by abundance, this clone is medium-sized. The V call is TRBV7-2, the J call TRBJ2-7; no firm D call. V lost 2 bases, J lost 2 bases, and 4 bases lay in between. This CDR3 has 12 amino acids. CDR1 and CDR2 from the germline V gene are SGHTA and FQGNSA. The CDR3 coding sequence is TGTGCCAGCAGCTTAAACACCTACGAGCAGTACTTC. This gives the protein CASSLNTYEQYF. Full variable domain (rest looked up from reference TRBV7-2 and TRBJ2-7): GAGVSQSPSNKVTEKGKDVELRCDPISGHTALYWYRQSLGQGLEFLIYFQGNSAPDKSGLPSDRFSAERTGGSVSTLTIQRTQQEDSAVYLCASSLNTYEQYFGPGTRLTVT.

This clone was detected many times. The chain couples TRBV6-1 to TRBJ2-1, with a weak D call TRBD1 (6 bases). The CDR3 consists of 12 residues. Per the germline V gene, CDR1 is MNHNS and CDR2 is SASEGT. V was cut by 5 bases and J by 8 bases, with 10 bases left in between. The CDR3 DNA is TGTGCCAGCAGTACACAGGGAGATGAGCAGTTCTTC. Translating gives CASSTQGDEQFF.

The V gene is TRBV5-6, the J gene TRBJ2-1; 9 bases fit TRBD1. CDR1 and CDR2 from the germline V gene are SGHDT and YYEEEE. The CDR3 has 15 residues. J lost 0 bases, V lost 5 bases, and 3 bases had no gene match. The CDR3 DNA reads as TGTGCCAGCAGTCGACAGGGGGGCTCCTACAATGAGCAGTTCTTC. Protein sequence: CASSRQGGSYNEQFF.

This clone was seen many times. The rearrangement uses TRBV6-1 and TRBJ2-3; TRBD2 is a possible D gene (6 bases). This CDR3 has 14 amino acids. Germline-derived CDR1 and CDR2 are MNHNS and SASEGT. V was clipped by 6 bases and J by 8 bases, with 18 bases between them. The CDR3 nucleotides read TGTGCCAGCAGACGGGCGGGGCGAGGTGGTACGCAGTATTTT. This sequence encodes CASRRAGRGGTQYF.